This is a list of T cell receptor beta chains from one sample in a study of metastatic and nonmetastatic thyroid tumors. TCRdb recomputed clones from the PCR reads via MiXCR. The table lists 25,000 to 35,000 clones, about 25% of them singletons. The source material was blood. These receptors were obtained from a female donor with papillary thyroid cancer or a benign thyroid nodule (not recorded which). Some clones in this sample may be carry-over from other donors' samples. Each CDR3 is given with its conserved first and last residue. A D gene is named only where the DNA matches it firmly. Size is stated for part of the rows, as once, few or many counts, or as a class when the clone is expanded.

v_gene: TRBV7-3; len: 14; abundance: many; d_gene: NA; j_gene: TRBJ2-3; CDR3aa: CASKGGLSTDTQYF; CDR3nt: TGTGCCAGCAAGGGGGGGCTAAGCACAGATACGCAGTATTTT
v_gene: TRBV28; len: 13; abundance: many; d_gene: NA; j_gene: TRBJ2-1; CDR3aa: CASPSPGAGEQFF; CDR3nt: TGTGCCAGTCCCTCTCCGGGGGCGGGTGAGCAGTTCTTC
v_gene: TRBV9; len: 14; abundance: many; d_gene: NA; j_gene: TRBJ1-1; CDR3aa: CASSARPEDTEAFF; CDR3nt: TGTGCCAGCAGCGCCCGACCCGAAGACACTGAAGCTTTCTTT
v_gene: TRBV28; len: 16; abundance: many; d_gene: TRBD2; j_gene: TRBJ2-3; CDR3aa: CASSLTSGRYADTQYF; CDR3nt: TGTGCCAGCAGTTTGACTAGCGGGAGATACGCAGATACGCAGTATTTT
v_gene: TRBV30; len: 15; abundance: NA; d_gene: NA; j_gene: TRBJ2-2; CDR3aa: CAWSVMARDTGELFF; CDR3nt: TGTGCCTGGAGTGTCATGGCCCGGGACACCGGTGAGCTGTTTTTT
v_gene: TRBV6-1; len: 13; abundance: NA; d_gene: TRBD1; j_gene: TRBJ2-7; CDR3aa: CASRWTGAYEQYF; CDR3nt: TGTGCCAGCAGATGGACAGGGGCCTACGAGCAGTACTTC
v_gene: TRBV12-5; len: 12; abundance: many; d_gene: NA; j_gene: TRBJ2-3; CDR3aa: CASGPDTDTQYF; CDR3nt: TGTGCTAGTGGTCCGGACACGGATACGCAGTATTTT
v_gene: TRBV27; len: 15; abundance: NA; d_gene: TRBD1; j_gene: TRBJ1-1; CDR3aa: CASHGTGSLGTEALF; CDR3nt: TGTGCCAGCCACGGGACAGGTAGTCTCGGCACTGAAGCTCTCTTT
v_gene: TRBV12-3/TRBV12-4; len: 15; abundance: many; d_gene: TRBD2; j_gene: TRBJ2-3; CDR3aa: CASRISGTSTDTQYF; CDR3nt: TGTGCCAGCAGAATTAGCGGGACGAGCACAGATACGCAGTATTTT
v_gene: TRBV30; len: 14; abundance: many; d_gene: TRBD2; j_gene: TRBJ2-4; CDR3aa: CAWSGGARGNIQYF; CDR3nt: TGTGCCTGGAGCGGGGGGGCGCGGGGAAACATTCAGTACTTC
v_gene: TRBV20-1; len: 12; abundance: few; d_gene: TRBD1; j_gene: TRBJ2-1; CDR3aa: CSARTGDNEQFF; CDR3nt: TGCAGTGCCAGGACAGGGGACAATGAGCAGTTCTTC
v_gene: TRBV28; len: 11; abundance: few; d_gene: TRBD2; j_gene: TRBJ2-3; CDR3aa: CASMGTTKQYF; CDR3nt: TGTGCCAGCATGGGGACTACAAAGCAGTATTTT
v_gene: TRBV6-1; len: 15; abundance: NA; d_gene: NA; j_gene: TRBJ1-5; CDR3aa: CASSNLLGSNQPQHF; CDR3nt: TGTGCCAGCAGTAACCTCCTGGGGAGCAATCAGCCCCAGCATTTT
v_gene: TRBV14; len: 15; abundance: many; d_gene: NA; j_gene: TRBJ2-7; CDR3aa: CASSQGQGHLYEQYF; CDR3nt: TGTGCCAGCAGCCAAGGTCAGGGGCACCTCTACGAGCAGTACTTC
v_gene: TRBV4-1; len: 14; abundance: NA; d_gene: NA; j_gene: TRBJ2-7; CDR3aa: CASSQDALTYEQYF; CDR3nt: TGCGCCAGCAGCCAAGATGCACTTACCTACGAGCAGTACTTC
v_gene: TRBV28; len: 13; abundance: many; d_gene: NA; j_gene: TRBJ1-2; CDR3aa: CASSSQGMEGYTF; CDR3nt: TGTGCCAGCAGTTCACAGGGTATGGAGGGCTACACCTTC
v_gene: TRBV20-1; len: 13; abundance: many; d_gene: NA; j_gene: TRBJ2-5; CDR3aa: CSASPGGLETQYF; CDR3nt: TGCAGTGCTTCGCCCGGGGGCCTAGAGACCCAGTACTTC
v_gene: TRBV18; len: 15; abundance: many; d_gene: NA; j_gene: TRBJ2-1; CDR3aa: CASSPRVGLGDEQFF; CDR3nt: TGTGCCAGCTCACCACGGGTAGGACTGGGGGATGAGCAGTTCTTC
v_gene: TRBV28; len: 15; abundance: medium-sized; d_gene: NA; j_gene: TRBJ2-2; CDR3aa: CASSLLGQNTGELFF; CDR3nt: TGTGCCAGCAGTTTATTGGGCCAGAACACCGGGGAGCTGTTTTTT
v_gene: TRBV20-1; len: 15; abundance: NA; d_gene: NA; j_gene: TRBJ1-3; CDR3aa: CSAIPGKGTGNTIYF; CDR3nt: TGCAGTGCTATCCCGGGGAAGGGAACGGGAAACACCATATATTTT
v_gene: TRBV6-2/TRBV6-3; len: 14; abundance: NA; d_gene: TRBD2; j_gene: TRBJ2-2; CDR3aa: CASSTGLETGELFF; CDR3nt: TGTGCCAGCAGTACGGGACTAGAGACCGGGGAGCTGTTTTTT
v_gene: TRBV5-1; len: 15; abundance: NA; d_gene: NA; j_gene: TRBJ2-2; CDR3aa: CASSLNPGSAGELFF; CDR3nt: TGCGCCAGCAGCTTAAATCCGGGATCCGCCGGGGAGCTGTTTTTT
v_gene: TRBV20-1; len: 16; abundance: NA; d_gene: TRBD2; j_gene: TRBJ2-3; CDR3aa: CSARDRGDGGTDTQYF; CDR3nt: TGCAGTGCTAGAGATCGGGGGGACGGAGGAACAGATACGCAGTATTTT
v_gene: TRBV2; len: 14; abundance: many; d_gene: TRBD1; j_gene: TRBJ1-5; CDR3aa: CASSDDRGNQPQHF; CDR3nt: TGTGCCAGCAGTGACGACAGGGGAAATCAGCCCCAGCATTTT
v_gene: TRBV20-1; len: 14; abundance: many; d_gene: TRBD2; j_gene: TRBJ2-5; CDR3aa: CSAHSGIEQETQYF; CDR3nt: TGCAGTGCTCACAGCGGGATTGAGCAAGAGACCCAGTACTTC